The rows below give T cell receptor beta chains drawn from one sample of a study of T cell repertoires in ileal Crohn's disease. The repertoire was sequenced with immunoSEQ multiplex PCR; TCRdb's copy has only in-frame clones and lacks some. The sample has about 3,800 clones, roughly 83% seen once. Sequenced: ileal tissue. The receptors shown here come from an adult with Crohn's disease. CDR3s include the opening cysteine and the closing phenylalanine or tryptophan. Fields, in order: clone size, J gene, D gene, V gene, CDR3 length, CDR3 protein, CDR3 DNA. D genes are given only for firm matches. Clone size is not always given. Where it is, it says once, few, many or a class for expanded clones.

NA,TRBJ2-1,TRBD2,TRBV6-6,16,CASRPTGLADYNEQFF,TGTGCCAGCAGACCTACGGGACTAGCGGACTACAATGAGCAGTTCTTC
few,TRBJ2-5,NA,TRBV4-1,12,CASSFAAGTQYF,TGCGCCAGCAGCTTCGCCGCGGGAACCCAGTACTTC
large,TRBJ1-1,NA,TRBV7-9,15,CASSLVYGAVAEAFF,TGTGCCAGCAGCTTAGTTTATGGGGCAGTGGCTGAAGCTTTCTTT
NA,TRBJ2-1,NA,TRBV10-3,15,CAISVGGSSYNEQFF,TGTGCCATCAGTGTTGGGGGGAGCTCCTACAATGAGCAGTTCTTC
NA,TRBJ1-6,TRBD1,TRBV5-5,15,CASSLVRGHNSPLHF,TGTGCCAGCAGCTTGGTCAGGGGGCATAATTCACCCCTCCACTTT
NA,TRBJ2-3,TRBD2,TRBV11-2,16,CASSFLLAGVKDTQYF,TGTGCCAGCAGCTTTCTGCTAGCGGGAGTTAAAGATACGCAGTATTTT
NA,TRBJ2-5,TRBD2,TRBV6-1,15,CASSELAGGPETQYF,TGTGCCAGCAGTGAATTAGCGGGGGGGCCAGAGACCCAGTACTTC
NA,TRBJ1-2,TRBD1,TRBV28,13,CASISGTDYGYTF,TGTGCCAGCATATCCGGGACAGACTATGGCTACACCTTC
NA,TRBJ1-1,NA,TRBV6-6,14,CASSPSTGNTEAFF,TGTGCCAGCAGTCCCTCCACAGGGAACACTGAAGCTTTCTTT
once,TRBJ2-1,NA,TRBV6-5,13,CASSYRDYNEQFF,TGTGCCAGCAGTTACCGGGACTACAATGAGCAGTTCTTC
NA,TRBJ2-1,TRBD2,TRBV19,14,CASSVLAEINEQFF,TGTGCCAGTAGTGTACTAGCGGAGATAAATGAGCAGTTCTTC
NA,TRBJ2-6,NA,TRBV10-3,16,CAISEQTYSGANVLTF,TGTGCCATCAGTGAGCAAACCTACTCTGGGGCCAACGTCCTGACTTTC
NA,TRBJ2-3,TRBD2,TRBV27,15,CASMEFSGGADTQYF,TGTGCCAGCATGGAATTTAGCGGGGGGGCCGATACGCAGTATTTT
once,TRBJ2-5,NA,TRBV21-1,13,CASRIQGVETQYF,TGTGCCAGCAGAATACAGGGGGTAGAGACCCAGTACTTC
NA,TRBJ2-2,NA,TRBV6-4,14,CASSRIKRPGELFF,TGTGCCAGCAGTCGCATTAAGCGCCCGGGGGAGCTGTTTTTT
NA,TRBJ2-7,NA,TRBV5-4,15,CASSFTSGTEYEQYF,TGTGCCAGCAGTTTTACTTCGGGGACTGAGTACGAGCAGTACTTC
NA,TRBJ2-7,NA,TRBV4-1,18,CASSQSIPQDWVHYEQYF,TGCGCCAGCAGCCAATCCATTCCCCAGGATTGGGTCCACTACGAGCAGTACTTC
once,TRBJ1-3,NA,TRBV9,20,CASSVALSSTTWSSGNTIYF,TGTGCCAGCAGCGTAGCTTTAAGTTCAACAACGTGGAGCTCTGGAAACACCATATATTTT
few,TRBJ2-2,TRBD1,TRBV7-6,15,CASSPGTGQTGELFF,TGTGCCAGCAGCCCCGGGACAGGGCAAACCGGGGAGCTGTTTTTT
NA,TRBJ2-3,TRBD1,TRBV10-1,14,CASSTGTGTDTQYF,TGCGCCAGCTCAACCGGGACAGGGACAGATACGCAGTATTTT
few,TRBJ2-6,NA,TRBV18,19,CASSNVMDIYKSRANVLTF,TGTGCCAGCTCAAATGTCATGGACATTTACAAAAGTCGGGCCAACGTCCTGACTTTC
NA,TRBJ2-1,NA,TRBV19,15,CASSIGLVRYNEQFF,TGTGCCAGTAGTATAGGTCTAGTAAGGTACAATGAGCAGTTCTTC
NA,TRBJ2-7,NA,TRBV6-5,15,CASSYLPGGTYEQYF,TGTGCCAGCAGTTACCTTCCCGGCGGGACCTACGAGCAGTACTTC
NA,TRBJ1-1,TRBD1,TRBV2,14,CASSWTGVDTEAFF,TGTGCCAGCAGTTGGACAGGGGTGGACACTGAAGCTTTCTTT
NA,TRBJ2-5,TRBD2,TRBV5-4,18,CASSGGLAGGQYQETQYF,TGTGCCAGCAGCGGGGGACTAGCGGGGGGGCAGTACCAAGAGACCCAGTACTTC
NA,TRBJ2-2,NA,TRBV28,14,CASSPGGKGGELFF,TGTGCCAGCAGCCCAGGGGGGAAGGGCGGGGAGCTGTTTTTT
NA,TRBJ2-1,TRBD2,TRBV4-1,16,CASSQSTSGHLREQFF,TGCGCCAGCAGCCAGAGCACTAGCGGCCACCTAAGGGAGCAGTTCTTC
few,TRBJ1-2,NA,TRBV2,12,CASAGLNYGYTF,TGTGCCAGTGCGGGCCTTAACTATGGCTACACCTTC
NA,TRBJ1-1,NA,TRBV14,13,CASSQNYLARAFF,TGTGCCAGCAGCCAAAATTATCTAGCCCGGGCTTTCTTT
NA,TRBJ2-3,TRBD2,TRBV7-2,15,CASSRLAGDTDTQYF,TGTGCCAGCAGCCGACTAGCGGGAGACACAGATACGCAGTATTTT
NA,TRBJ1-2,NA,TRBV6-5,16,CASSYSGDYASGGYTF,TGTGCCAGCAGTTACTCGGGAGACTACGCGTCAGGAGGCTACACCTTC
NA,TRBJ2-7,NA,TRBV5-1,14,CASSLAIGGYEQYF,TGCGCCAGCAGCTTGGCCATCGGGGGATACGAGCAGTACTTC
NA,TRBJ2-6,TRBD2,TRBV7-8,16,CASSKRLATGANVLTF,TGTGCCAGCAGCAAGAGACTAGCCACTGGGGCCAACGTCCTGACTTTC
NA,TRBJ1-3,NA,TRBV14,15,CASSSRGVAGNTIYF,TGTGCCAGCAGCTCCCGCGGGGTAGCAGGAAACACCATATATTTT
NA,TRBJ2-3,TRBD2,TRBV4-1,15,CASRPTSGAPDTQYF,TGCGCCAGCAGACCGACTAGCGGGGCCCCAGATACGCAGTATTTT
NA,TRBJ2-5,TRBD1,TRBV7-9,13,CASTQGGRKTQYF,TGTGCCAGCACGCAAGGGGGCAGGAAGACCCAGTACTTC
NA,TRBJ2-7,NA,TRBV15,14,CATSPGRGPYEQYF,TGTGCCACCAGCCCAGGGCGGGGGCCTTACGAGCAGTACTTC
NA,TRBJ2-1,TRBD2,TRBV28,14,CASNNGGEYNEQFF,TGTGCCAGCAACAACGGGGGGGAATACAATGAGCAGTTCTTC
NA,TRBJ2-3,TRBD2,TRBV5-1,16,CASSPGLAGGTDTQYF,TGCGCCAGCAGCCCGGGACTAGCGGGAGGTACAGATACGCAGTATTTT
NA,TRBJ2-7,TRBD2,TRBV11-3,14,CASSLGAGSYEQYF,TGTGCCAGCAGCTTAGGAGCGGGATCCTACGAGCAGTACTTC
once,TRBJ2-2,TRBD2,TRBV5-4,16,CASTYVAGGRTGELFF,TGTGCCAGCACCTACGTAGCGGGGGGGCGTACCGGGGAGCTGTTTTTT
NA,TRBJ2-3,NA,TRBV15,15,CATSRDTGGGDTQYF,TGTGCCACCAGCAGAGATACGGGGGGCGGAGATACGCAGTATTTT
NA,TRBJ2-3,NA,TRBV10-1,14,CASSAAGSTDTQYF,TGCGCCAGCAGTGCCGCGGGAAGCACAGATACGCAGTATTTT
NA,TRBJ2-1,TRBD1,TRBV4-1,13,CASTGQGYNEQFF,TGCGCCAGCACAGGACAGGGCTACAATGAGCAGTTCTTC
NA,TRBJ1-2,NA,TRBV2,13,CASTPPDSYGYTF,TGTGCCAGCACCCCACCGGACAGCTATGGCTACACCTTC
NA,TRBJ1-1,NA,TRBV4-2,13,CASSQGEDTEAFF,TGTGCCAGCAGCCAAGGAGAGGACACTGAAGCTTTCTTT
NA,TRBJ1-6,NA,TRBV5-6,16,CASSLGVGREDSPLHF,TGTGCCAGCAGCTTGGGAGTGGGCAGGGAAGATTCACCCCTCCACTTT
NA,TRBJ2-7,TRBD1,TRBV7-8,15,CASRPGQGKAYEQYF,TGTGCCAGCAGACCGGGACAGGGGAAGGCCTACGAGCAGTACTTC
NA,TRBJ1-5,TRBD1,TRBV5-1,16,CASSDGTDPGNQPQHF,TGCGCCAGCAGCGACGGGACAGACCCGGGCAATCAGCCCCAGCATTTT
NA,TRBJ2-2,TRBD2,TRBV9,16,CASSVAGLAEGGELFF,TGTGCCAGCAGCGTAGCAGGACTAGCGGAAGGCGGGGAGCTGTTTTTT
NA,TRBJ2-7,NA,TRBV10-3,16,CAIRGGIGRADYEQYF,TGTGCCATCAGGGGGGGAATTGGGCGAGCTGATTACGAGCAGTACTTC
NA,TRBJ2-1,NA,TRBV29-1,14,CSVPDPNGNNEQFF,TGCAGCGTTCCAGACCCGAACGGGAACAATGAGCAGTTCTTC
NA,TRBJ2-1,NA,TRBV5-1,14,CASKPGGSYNEQFF,TGCGCCAGCAAACCCGGAGGGTCCTACAATGAGCAGTTCTTC
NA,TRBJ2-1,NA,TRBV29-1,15,CSVEGTAGGYNEQFF,TGCAGCGTTGAAGGGACAGCCGGCGGGTACAATGAGCAGTTCTTC
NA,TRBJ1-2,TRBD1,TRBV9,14,CASSDPGGGYGYTF,TGTGCCAGCAGCGACCCAGGGGGCGGCTATGGCTACACCTTC
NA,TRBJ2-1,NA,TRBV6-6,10,CASSYPEQFF,TGTGCCAGCAGTTACCCAGAGCAGTTCTTC
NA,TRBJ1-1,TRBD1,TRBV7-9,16,CASSLTGGDRNTEAFF,TGTGCCAGCAGCTTAACGGGCGGGGACAGGAACACTGAAGCTTTCTTT
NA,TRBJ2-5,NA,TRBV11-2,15,CASSLDTGPQETQYF,TGTGCCAGCAGCTTAGATACAGGGCCCCAAGAGACCCAGTACTTC
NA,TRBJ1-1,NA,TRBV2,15,CASSEPGSMNTEAFF,TGTGCCAGCAGTGAACCAGGAAGCATGAACACTGAAGCTTTCTTT
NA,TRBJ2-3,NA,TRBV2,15,CASSLEGGFTDTQYF,TGTGCCAGCAGTCTCGAGGGCGGATTCACAGATACGCAGTATTTT